The rows below give T cell receptor beta chains drawn from one sample of a study of CD8 T cells in Susac syndrome. TCRdb passed the immunoSEQ multiplex PCR reads through MiXCR, listing each CDR3 protein once. Of under 200,000 distinct CDR3 sequences listed, just under 95% are singletons. Sequences were obtained from CD4+ T cells from PBMCs. Source of these receptors: a human donor in good health. The CDR3 runs from the conserved cysteine through the conserved F or W. D genes are given only for firm matches.

cdr3_aa: CSAADGSYEQYF
v_call: TRBV20-1
d_call: .

cdr3_aa: CSAPSFQETQYF
v_call: TRBV20-1
d_call: .

cdr3_aa: CASSLAGNYGYTF
v_call: TRBV7-9
d_call: .

cdr3_aa: CASRDLGTGTDTQYF
v_call: TRBV6-5
d_call: TRBD1

cdr3_aa: CSAQQGAQPQHF
v_call: TRBV20-1
d_call: TRBD1

cdr3_aa: CASSQGVRLEGSPLHF
v_call: TRBV3-1
d_call: .

cdr3_aa: CASSSRQGLNNEQFF
v_call: TRBV7-8
d_call: TRBD1

cdr3_aa: CASSQELRGGPDEQFF
v_call: TRBV4-2
d_call: TRBD2

cdr3_aa: CSVGTGLSTDTQYF
v_call: TRBV29-1
d_call: .

cdr3_aa: CSARDLGRGDKPQHF
v_call: TRBV20-1
d_call: .

cdr3_aa: CAWRDNTDTQYF
v_call: TRBV30
d_call: .

cdr3_aa: CSVERGLNNEQFF
v_call: TRBV29-1
d_call: .

cdr3_aa: CASSPRQGDGETQYF
v_call: TRBV18
d_call: TRBD1

cdr3_aa: CASSFKETEAFF
v_call: TRBV12-3/TRBV12-4
d_call: .

cdr3_aa: CASDWTGKGYTF
v_call: TRBV2
d_call: TRBD1

cdr3_aa: CASSKKAGVAQETQYF
v_call: TRBV18
d_call: TRBD2

cdr3_aa: CSVVGTPPGEQFF
v_call: TRBV29-1
d_call: .

cdr3_aa: CASSSGQGGGEQYF
v_call: TRBV7-9
d_call: TRBD1

cdr3_aa: CASSVATGQGNYGYTF
v_call: TRBV9
d_call: TRBD1

cdr3_aa: CASSSWGGKAQYF
v_call: TRBV28
d_call: .

cdr3_aa: CASSVNRGNEQYF
v_call: TRBV18
d_call: TRBD1

cdr3_aa: CASSLSGNGNQPQHF
v_call: TRBV27
d_call: .